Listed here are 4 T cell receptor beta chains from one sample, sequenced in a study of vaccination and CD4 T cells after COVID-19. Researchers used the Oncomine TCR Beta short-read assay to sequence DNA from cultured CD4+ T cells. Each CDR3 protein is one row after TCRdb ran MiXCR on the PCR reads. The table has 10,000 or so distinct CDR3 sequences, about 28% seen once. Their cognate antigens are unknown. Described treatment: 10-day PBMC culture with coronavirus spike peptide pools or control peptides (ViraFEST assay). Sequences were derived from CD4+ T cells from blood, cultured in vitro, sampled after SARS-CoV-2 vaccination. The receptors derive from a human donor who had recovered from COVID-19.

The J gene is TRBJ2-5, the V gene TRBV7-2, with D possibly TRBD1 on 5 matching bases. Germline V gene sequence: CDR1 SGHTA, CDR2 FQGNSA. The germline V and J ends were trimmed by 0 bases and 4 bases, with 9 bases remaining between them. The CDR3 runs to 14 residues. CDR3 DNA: TGTGCCAGCAGCTTAGCGGGGCGCGGAGAGACCCAGTACTTC. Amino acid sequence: CASSLAGRGETQYF.

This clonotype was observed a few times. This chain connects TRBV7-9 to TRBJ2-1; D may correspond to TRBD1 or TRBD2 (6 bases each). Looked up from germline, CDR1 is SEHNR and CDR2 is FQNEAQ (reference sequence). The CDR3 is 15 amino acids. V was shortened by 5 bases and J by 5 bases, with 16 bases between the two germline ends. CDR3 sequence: CASSLVGGTDNEQFF. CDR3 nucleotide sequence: TGTGCCAGCAGCCTTGTGGGGGGCACGGACAATGAGCAGTTCTTC.

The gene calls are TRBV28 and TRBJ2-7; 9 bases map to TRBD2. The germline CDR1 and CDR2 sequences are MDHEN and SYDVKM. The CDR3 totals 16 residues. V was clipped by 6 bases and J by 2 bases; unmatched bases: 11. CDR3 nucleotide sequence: TGTGCCAGCAGGCAGAATAGCGGGAGTGGCACCTACGAGCAGTACTTC. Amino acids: CASRQNSGSGTYEQYF.

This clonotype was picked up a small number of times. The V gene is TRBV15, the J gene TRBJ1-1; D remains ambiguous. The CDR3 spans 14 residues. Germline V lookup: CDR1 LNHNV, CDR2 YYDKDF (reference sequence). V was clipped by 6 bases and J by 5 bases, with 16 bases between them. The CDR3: CATRRQVGATEAFF. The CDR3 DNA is TGTGCCACCAGACGACAAGTGGGAGCGACTGAAGCTTTCTTT.